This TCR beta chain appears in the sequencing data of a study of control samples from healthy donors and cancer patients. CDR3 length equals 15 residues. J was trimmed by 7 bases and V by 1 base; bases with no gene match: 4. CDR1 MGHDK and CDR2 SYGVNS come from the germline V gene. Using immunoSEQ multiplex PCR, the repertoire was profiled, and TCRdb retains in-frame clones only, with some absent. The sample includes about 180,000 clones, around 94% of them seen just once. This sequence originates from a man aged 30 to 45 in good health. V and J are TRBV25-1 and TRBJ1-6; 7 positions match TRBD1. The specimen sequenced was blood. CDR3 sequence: CASSESNRGNSPLHF. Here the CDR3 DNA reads TGTGCCAGCAGTGAATCGAACAGGGGAAATTCACCCCTCCACTTT.